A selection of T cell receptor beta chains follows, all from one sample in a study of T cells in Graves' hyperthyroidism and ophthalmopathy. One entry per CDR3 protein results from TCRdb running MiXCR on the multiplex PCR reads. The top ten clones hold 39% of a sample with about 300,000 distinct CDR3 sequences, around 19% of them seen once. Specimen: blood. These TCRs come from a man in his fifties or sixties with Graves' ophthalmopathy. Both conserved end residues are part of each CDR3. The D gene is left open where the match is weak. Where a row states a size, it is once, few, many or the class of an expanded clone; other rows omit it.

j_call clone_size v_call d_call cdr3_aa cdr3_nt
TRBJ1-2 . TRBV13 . CASSLARGGYTF TGTGCCAGCAGCTTAGCCAGGGGAGGCTACACCTTC
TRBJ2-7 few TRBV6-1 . CASSELPSAGEQYF TGTGCCAGCAGTGAATTGCCTAGCGCGGGGGAGCAGTACTTC
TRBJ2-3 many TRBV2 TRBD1 CASKEQGPTDTQYF TGTGCCAGCAAAGAACAGGGGCCCACAGATACGCAGTATTTT
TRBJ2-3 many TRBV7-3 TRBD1 CASSWTGGRRTDTQYF TGTGCCAGCAGCTGGACAGGGGGCCGGCGCACAGATACGCAGTATTTT
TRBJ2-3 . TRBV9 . CASSIGQPSDTQYF TGTGCCAGCAGCATCGGACAGCCCTCGGATACGCAGTATTTT
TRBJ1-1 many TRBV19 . CASSTLPQRSNTEAFF TGTGCCAGTAGTACCCTCCCACAGCGTTCGAACACTGAAGCTTTCTTT
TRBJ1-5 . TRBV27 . CASSPRERSNQPQHF TGTGCCAGCAGTCCGCGGGAACGTAGCAATCAGCCCCAGCATTTT
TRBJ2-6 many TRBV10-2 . CATTVGVLSGANVLTF TGCGCCACTACAGTTGGGGTCCTCTCTGGGGCCAACGTCCTGACTTTC
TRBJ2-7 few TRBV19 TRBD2 CASSIVLAGVREQYF TGTGCCAGTAGTATAGTTTTAGCGGGAGTTCGCGAGCAGTACTTC
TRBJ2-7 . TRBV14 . CASSAQGWAYEQYF TGTGCCAGCAGCGCCCAGGGGTGGGCTTACGAGCAGTACTTC
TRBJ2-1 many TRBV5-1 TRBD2 CASSLASGVFNEQFF TGCGCCAGCAGCTTGGCTAGCGGAGTCTTCAATGAGCAGTTCTTC